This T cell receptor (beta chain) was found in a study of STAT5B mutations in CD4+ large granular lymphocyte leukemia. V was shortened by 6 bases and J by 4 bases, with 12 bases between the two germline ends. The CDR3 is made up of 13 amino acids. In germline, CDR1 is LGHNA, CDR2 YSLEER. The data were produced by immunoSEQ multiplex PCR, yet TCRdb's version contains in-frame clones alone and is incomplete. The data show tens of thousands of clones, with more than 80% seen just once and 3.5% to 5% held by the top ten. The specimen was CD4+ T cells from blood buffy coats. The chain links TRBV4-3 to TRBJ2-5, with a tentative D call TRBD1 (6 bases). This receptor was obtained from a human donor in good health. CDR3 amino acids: CASSPGEGETQYF. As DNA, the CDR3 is TGCGCCAGCAGTCCAGGGGAAGGAGAGACCCAGTACTTC.